The next 10 T cell receptor beta chains were all read from a single sample in a study of T cell responses to AZD1222 COVID-19 vaccine. This table comes from immunoSEQ multiplex PCR, and its TCRdb copy is limited to in-frame clones, with some not included. The sample includes about 130,000 clones, 80% to 90% seen only once; the top ten take around 8%. The material was peripheral blood, obtained on day 0 of AZD1222 vaccination. These TCRs come from an adult in good health.

The chain uses TRBV27 and TRBJ2-7; TRBD1 might be the D (5 bases). The CDR3 runs 16 residues. Deletions cut 6 bases from V and 0 bases from J, with 18 bases between. Germline CDR1 is MNHEY and CDR2 is SMNVEV (reference sequence). CDR3 amino acids: CASSDSRVPSSYEQYF. The DNA for the CDR3 is TGTGCCAGCAGCGACAGCAGGGTCCCCTCCTCCTACGAGCAGTACTTC.

The chain uses TRBV27 and TRBJ2-3; 10 bases align to TRBD1. This CDR3 comprises 16 residues. J lost 2 bases, V lost 1 base, and 3 bases had no gene match. CDR1 is MNHEY and CDR2 is SMNVEV in the germline V gene (reference sequence). The CDR3 DNA follows: TGTGCCAGCAGTTTATTGGGACAGGGGATCACAGATACGCAGTATTTT. Translated, it gives CASSLLGQGITDTQYF.

This sequence joins TRBV5-4 and TRBJ2-1; TRBD2 aligns across 8 bases. The V gene's germline CDR1 is SGHNT and CDR2 YYREEE (reference sequence). The CDR3 has 16 residues. V trimming: 0 bases; J trimming: 7 bases; junction bases outside the gene matches: 9. DNA of the CDR3: TGTGCCAGCAGCTTGGCCCCCAGCGGGAGTTCGAATGAGCAGTTCTTC. This codes for CASSLAPSGSSNEQFF.

This chain connects TRBV9 to TRBJ2-7; no definite D call. The CDR3 has 13 amino acids. Germline V gene lookup returns CDR1 SGDLS and CDR2 YYNGEE. The V gene lost 4 bases and the J gene lost 3 bases, with 11 bases spanning the gap. The CDR3, as DNA: TGTGCCAGCAGCCCGACCCAGGACTACGAGCAGTACTTC. Its protein product is CASSPTQDYEQYF.

V usage is TRBV5-4 and J usage is TRBJ2-1; D perhaps matches TRBD1 (6 bases). This CDR3 is 14 amino acids long. V was clipped by 2 bases and J by 3 bases, with 9 bases between them. Per germline, CDR1 SGHNT and CDR2 YYREEE (reference sequence). In DNA form, the CDR3 reads TGTGCCAGCAGCTTAGGACAGTACTACAATGAGCAGTTCTTC. Translating it yields CASSLGQYYNEQFF.

The chain uses TRBV9 and TRBJ1-1; 7 nucleotides line up with TRBD1. Losses at the gene ends were 3 bases for V and 7 bases for J; bases not matched to a gene: 6. CDR1 SGDLS and CDR2 YYNGEE come from the germline V gene. The CDR3 sequence is 13 residues long. The DNA for the CDR3 is TGTGCCAGCAGCGCAGGGGGAACGGGTGAAGCTTTCTTT. It specifies CASSAGGTGEAFF.

The chain employs TRBV3-1 (or the pseudogene TRBV3-2) and TRBJ2-1; 11 positions agree with TRBD2. With V trimmed by 1 base and J by 12 bases, 8 bases remained unmatched. CDR1 is LGHDT, CDR2 YNNKEL, per germline (reference sequence). This CDR3 contains 15 residues. The CDR3 DNA reads TGTGCCAGCAGCCAAGCTCTAGCGGGGGGTGACGGGCAGTTCTTC. Amino acids: CASSQALAGGDGQFF.

Written as DNA, the CDR3 is TGTGCCAGCAGCTTAGGGGGACTAGCGGGACCCTACACAGATACGCAGTATTTT. Translating it yields CASSLGGLAGPYTDTQYF. The chain employs TRBV7-2 and TRBJ2-3; TRBD2 agrees at 13 bases. Germline assignment: CDR1 SGHTA and CDR2 FQGNSA. This CDR3 is built from 18 residues. V dropped 1 base and J dropped 2; count of bases not matched to a gene: 6.

The V and J genes are TRBV10-1 and TRBJ1-1, with a weak D call TRBD1 (5 bases). The CDR3 spans 15 residues. Germline values: CDR1 WNHNN, CDR2 SYGVQD (reference sequence). The V end lost 4 bases, the J end lost 5 bases, and 17 bases lay between the germline ends. CDR3 loop: CASSVGPLTGTEAFF. CDR3 sequence (DNA): TGCGCCAGCAGTGTGGGACCCTTGACCGGTACTGAAGCTTTCTTT.

The chain carries TRBV28 and TRBJ2-6, with 8 bases aligning to TRBD2. From germline, CDR1 is MDHEN and CDR2 SYDVKM. This CDR3 spans 15 amino acids. The junction had 3 bases not matched to a gene; V was cut back by 8 bases and J by 0 bases. The CDR3: CASRGGSSGANVLTF. CDR3 DNA sequence: TGTGCCAGCCGCGGGGGGAGCTCTGGGGCCAACGTCCTGACTTTC.